Sequencing of this T cell receptor beta chain was carried out in a study of T cell responses to AZD1222 COVID-19 vaccine. The germline CDR1 and CDR2 sequences are MNHEY and SMNVEV (reference sequence). This CDR3 comprises 13 residues. Trimming took off 4 bases at V and 1 base at J, with 5 bases between the two ends. Study-wide results and caveats: Increased Spike-specific TCR breadth and depth were observed after two AZD1222 doses. Only a handful of AZD1222 recipients, six or seven in all, had baseline seropositivity.

About this clone: Its antigen is not known.

Sequenced by immunoSEQ multiplex PCR; TCRdb stores in-frame clones only, minus some. The sample consists of tens of thousands of clones, around 90% of them appearing once. Sequencing was performed on peripheral blood, taken 28 days after the second dose of the MenACWY control vaccine. This rearrangement joins TRBV27 to TRBJ1-5; D is possibly TRBD1 (5 bases). The TCR originated in an adult who received the MenACWY meningococcal vaccine as a control. The CDR3 sequence: CASSWGSNQPQHF. In DNA form, the CDR3 reads TGTGCCAGCAGTTGGGGCAGCAATCAGCCCCAGCATTTT.